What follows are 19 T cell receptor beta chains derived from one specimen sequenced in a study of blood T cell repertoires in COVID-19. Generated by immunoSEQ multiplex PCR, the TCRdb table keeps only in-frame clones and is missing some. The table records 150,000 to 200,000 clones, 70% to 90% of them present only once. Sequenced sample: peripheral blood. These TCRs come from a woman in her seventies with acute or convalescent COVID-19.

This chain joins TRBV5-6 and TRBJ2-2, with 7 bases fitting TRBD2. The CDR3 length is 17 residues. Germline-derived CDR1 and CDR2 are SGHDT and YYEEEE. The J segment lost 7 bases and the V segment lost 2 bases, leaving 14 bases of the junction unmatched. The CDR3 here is CASSFPEAGPRGGELFF. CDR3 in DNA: TGTGCCAGCAGCTTCCCTGAAGCGGGACCACGGGGCGGGGAGCTGTTTTTT.

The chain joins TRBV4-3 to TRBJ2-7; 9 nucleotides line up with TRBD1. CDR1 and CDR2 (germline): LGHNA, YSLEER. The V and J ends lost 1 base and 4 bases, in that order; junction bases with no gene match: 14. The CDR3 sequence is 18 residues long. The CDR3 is CASSQAYFPGTGIYEQYF. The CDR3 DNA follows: TGCGCCAGCAGCCAAGCGTATTTTCCTGGGACAGGGATATACGAGCAGTACTTC.

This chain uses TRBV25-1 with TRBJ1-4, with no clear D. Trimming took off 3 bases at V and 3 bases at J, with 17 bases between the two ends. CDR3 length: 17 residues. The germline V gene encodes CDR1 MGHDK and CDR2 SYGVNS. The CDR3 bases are TGTGCCAGCAGTGACCTCGGGTCCCCCTCTCCTAATGAAAAACTGTTTTTT. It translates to CASSDLGSPSPNEKLFF.

Here the CDR3 reads CAISENGYEQYF. CDR3 nucleotide sequence: TGTGCCATCAGTGAGAACGGGTACGAGCAGTACTTC. J is TRBJ2-7 and V is TRBV10-3, with D uncertain. This CDR3 spans 12 amino acids. Germline assignment: CDR1 ENHRY and CDR2 SYGVKD. V lost 2 bases, J lost 4 bases, and 6 bases lay in between.

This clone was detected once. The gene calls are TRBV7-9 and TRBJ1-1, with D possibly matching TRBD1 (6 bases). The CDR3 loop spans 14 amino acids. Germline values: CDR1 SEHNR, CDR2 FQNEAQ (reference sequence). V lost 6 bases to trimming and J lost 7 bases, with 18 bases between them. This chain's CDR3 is CASSSIGGRGEAFF. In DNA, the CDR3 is TGTGCCAGCAGTTCTATCGGGGGGCGAGGTGAAGCTTTCTTT.

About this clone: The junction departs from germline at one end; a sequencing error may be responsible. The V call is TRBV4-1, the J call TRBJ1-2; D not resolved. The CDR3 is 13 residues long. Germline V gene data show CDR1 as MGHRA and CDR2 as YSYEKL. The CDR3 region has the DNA TGCGCCAGCAGCCAGCCGCCCAACTCTGGCTACACCTTC. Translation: CASSQPPNSGYTF.

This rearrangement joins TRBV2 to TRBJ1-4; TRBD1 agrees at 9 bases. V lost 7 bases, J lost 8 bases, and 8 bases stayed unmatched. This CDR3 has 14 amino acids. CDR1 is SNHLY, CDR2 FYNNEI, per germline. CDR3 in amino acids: CASTAGQGSEKLFF. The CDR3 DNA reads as TGTGCCAGCACTGCGGGACAGGGTTCCGAAAAACTGTTTTTT. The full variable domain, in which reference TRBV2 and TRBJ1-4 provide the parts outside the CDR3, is EPEVTQTPSHQVTQMGQEVILRCVPISNHLYFYWYRQILGQKVEFLVSFYNNEISEKSEIFDDQFSVERPDGSNFTLKIRSTKLEDSAMYFCASTAGQGSEKLFFGSGTQLSVL.

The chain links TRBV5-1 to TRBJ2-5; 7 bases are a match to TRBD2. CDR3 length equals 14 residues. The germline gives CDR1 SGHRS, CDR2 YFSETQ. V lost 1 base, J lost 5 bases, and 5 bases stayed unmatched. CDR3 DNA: TGCGCCAGCAGCTTGCTAGCGGAAGGGGAGACCCAGTACTTC. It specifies CASSLLAEGETQYF. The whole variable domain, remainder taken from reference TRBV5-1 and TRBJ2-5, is KAGVTQTPRYLIKTRGQQVTLSCSPISGHRSVSWYQQTPGQGLQFLFEYFSETQRNKGNFPGRFSGRQFSNSRSEMNVSTLELGDSALYLCASSLLAEGETQYFGPGTRLLVL.

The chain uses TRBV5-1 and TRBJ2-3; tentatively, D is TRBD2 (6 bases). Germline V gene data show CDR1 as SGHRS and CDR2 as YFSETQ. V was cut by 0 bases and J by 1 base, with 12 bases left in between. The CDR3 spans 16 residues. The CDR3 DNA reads TGCGCCAGCAGCTTGGGGGGACTTTCCGGCACAGATACGCAGTATTTT. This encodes CASSLGGLSGTDTQYF.

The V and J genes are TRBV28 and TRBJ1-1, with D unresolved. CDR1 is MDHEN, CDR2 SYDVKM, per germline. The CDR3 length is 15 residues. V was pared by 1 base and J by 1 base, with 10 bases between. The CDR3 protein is CASSLFTTRNTEAFF. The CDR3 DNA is TGTGCCAGCAGTTTATTTACTACCAGGAACACTGAAGCTTTCTTT.

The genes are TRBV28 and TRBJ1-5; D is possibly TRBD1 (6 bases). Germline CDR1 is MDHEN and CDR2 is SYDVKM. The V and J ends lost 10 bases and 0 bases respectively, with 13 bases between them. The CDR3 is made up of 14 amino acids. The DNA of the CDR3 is TGTGCCACCGAGGGACAATATAGCAATCAGCCCCAGCATTTT. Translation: CATEGQYSNQPQHF.

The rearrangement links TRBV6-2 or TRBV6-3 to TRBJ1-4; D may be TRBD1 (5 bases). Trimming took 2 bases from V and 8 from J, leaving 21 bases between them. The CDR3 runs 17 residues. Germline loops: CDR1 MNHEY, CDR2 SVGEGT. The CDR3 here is CASSYGARVGRIEKLFF. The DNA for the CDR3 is TGTGCCAGCAGTTACGGTGCCAGGGTGGGCCGAATCGAAAAACTGTTTTTT.

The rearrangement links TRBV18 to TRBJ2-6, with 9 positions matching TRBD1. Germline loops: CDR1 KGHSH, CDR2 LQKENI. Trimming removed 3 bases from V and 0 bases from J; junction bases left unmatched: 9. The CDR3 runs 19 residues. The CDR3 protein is CASSPLPGQGSSGANVLTF. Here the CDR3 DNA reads TGTGCCAGCTCACCTCTCCCGGGACAGGGATCCTCTGGGGCCAACGTCCTGACTTTC.

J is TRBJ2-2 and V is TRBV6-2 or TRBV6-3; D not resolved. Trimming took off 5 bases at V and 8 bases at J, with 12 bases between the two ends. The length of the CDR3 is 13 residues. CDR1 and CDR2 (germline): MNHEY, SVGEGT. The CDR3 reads CASSLSNLGELFF. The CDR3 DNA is TGTGCCAGCAGTCTCTCTAACTTGGGGGAGCTGTTTTTT.

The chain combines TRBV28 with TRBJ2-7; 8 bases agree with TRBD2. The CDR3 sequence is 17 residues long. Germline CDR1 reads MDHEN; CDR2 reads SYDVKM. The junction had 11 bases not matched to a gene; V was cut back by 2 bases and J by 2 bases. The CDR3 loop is CASSLGTGGTRPYEQYF. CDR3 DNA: TGTGCCAGCAGTTTAGGAACAGGCGGGACTAGACCCTACGAGCAGTACTTC. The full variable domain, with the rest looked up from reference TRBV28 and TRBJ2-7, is DVKVTQSSRYLVKRTGEKVFLECVQDMDHENMFWYRQDPGLGLRLIYFSYDVKMKEKGDIPEGYSVSREKKERFSLILESASTNQTSMYLCASSLGTGGTRPYEQYFGPGTRLTVT.

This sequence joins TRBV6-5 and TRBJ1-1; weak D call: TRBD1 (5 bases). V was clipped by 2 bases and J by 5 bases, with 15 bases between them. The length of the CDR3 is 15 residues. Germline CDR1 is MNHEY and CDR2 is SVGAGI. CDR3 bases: TGTGCCAGCAGTTACCGCGGGGGACGGGGAACTGAAGCTTTCTTT. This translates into CASSYRGGRGTEAFF.

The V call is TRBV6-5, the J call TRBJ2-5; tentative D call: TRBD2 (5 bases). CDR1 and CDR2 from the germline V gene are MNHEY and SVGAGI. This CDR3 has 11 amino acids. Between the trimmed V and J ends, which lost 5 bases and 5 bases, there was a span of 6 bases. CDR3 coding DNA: TGTGCCAGCAGTCGAGGGGAGACCCAGTACTTC. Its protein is CASSRGETQYF.

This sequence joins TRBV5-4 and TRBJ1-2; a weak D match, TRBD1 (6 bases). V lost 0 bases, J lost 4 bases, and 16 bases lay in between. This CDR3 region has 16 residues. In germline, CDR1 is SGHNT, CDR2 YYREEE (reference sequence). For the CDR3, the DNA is TGTGCCAGCAGCTTGGCCGTCGGTGGCAGGGGCTATGGCTACACCTTC. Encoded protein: CASSLAVGGRGYGYTF.

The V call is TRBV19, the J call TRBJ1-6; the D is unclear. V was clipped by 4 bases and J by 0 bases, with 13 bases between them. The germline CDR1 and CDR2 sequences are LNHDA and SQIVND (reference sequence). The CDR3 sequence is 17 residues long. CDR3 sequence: CASSTGGWSSYNSPLHF. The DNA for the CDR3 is TGTGCCAGTAGTACCGGAGGGTGGAGCTCCTATAATTCACCCCTCCACTTT.